The 15 T cell receptor beta chains presented below share a single source sample, sequenced in a study of shared clonotypes between healthy human individuals. Method: immunoSEQ multiplex PCR; TCRdb's copy keeps in-frame clones and lacks some. The data contain some 1.1 million clones, approximately 80% of them singletons. The sequencing sample was made of memory CD4+ T cells from PBMCs. The subset here: CD45RA-negative fraction. Receptor source: a young man in good health. Some clones in this sample may be carry-over from other donors' samples.

The chain recombines TRBV7-3 with TRBJ1-2; unclear D gene. Trimming removed 3 bases at V and 9 bases at J, with 14 bases between. Germline loops: CDR1 SGHTA, CDR2 FQGTGA. This CDR3 has 13 residues. The CDR3 loop is CASSFRDGDRYTF. The CDR3 DNA sequence: TGTGCCAGCAGCTTTCGAGACGGAGATCGCTACACCTTC.

CDR3 in DNA: TGCGCCAGCACCTGGGACTCCCGGGGCACAGATACGCAGTATTTT. Amino acid sequence: CASTWDSRGTDTQYF. The rearrangement links TRBV5-1 to TRBJ2-3; the D gene is possibly TRBD2 (6 bases). Deletions cut 6 bases from V and 1 base from J, with 15 bases between. The CDR3 spans 15 residues. Germline assignment: CDR1 SGHRS and CDR2 YFSETQ.

The table lists this clone with a few counts. Mismatch with germline at one junction end may stem from a read error. This chain joins TRBV7-2 and TRBJ1-1; D remains unclear. This CDR3 spans 12 amino acids. The germline V gene has CDR1 SGHTA and CDR2 FQGNSA. The chain's CDR3 is CASSLRVRAPLF. The CDR3 coding sequence is TGTGCCAGCAGCTTAAGGGTGAGGGCTCCTCTCTTT.

This clone is a singleton in its sample. J is TRBJ2-5 and V is TRBV5-1, with D possibly matching TRBD1 (5 bases). Between the trimmed V and J ends, which lost 3 bases and 4 bases, there was a span of 16 bases. The CDR3 consists of 15 residues. Germline-derived CDR1 and CDR2 are SGHRS and YFSETQ. This CDR3 reads CASSYNQGQGETQYF. CDR3 coding DNA: TGCGCCAGCAGCTACAACCAGGGTCAGGGAGAGACCCAGTACTTC.

The chain couples TRBV9 to TRBJ2-7; D possibly corresponds to TRBD2 (5 bases). CDR1 is SGDLS and CDR2 is YYNGEE in the germline V gene. V was shortened by 0 bases and J by 1 base, with 8 bases between the two germline ends. The CDR3 length is 14 residues. The CDR3 here is CASSVGLISYEQYF. DNA for the CDR3: TGTGCCAGCAGCGTAGGACTAATATCCTACGAGCAGTACTTC.

V gene TRBV7-9 combines with J gene TRBJ2-3, with TRBD1 as a possible D gene (6 bases). V gave up 5 bases and J gave up 6 bases, with 15 bases separating them. CDR3 length: 14 residues. CDR1 is SEHNR, CDR2 FQNEAQ, per germline (reference sequence). CDR3 in amino acids: CASSPGQPGDTQYF. The CDR3 DNA is TGTGCCAGCAGCCCTGGACAGCCAGGGGATACGCAGTATTTT.

This clone turned up a few times. The V gene is TRBV29-1, the J gene TRBJ2-5; 7 bases map to TRBD1. V lost 2 bases and J lost 2; bases outside the gene matches: 2. This CDR3 is built from 13 residues. Germline-derived CDR1 and CDR2 are SQVTM and ANQGSEA. In nucleotides, the CDR3 is TGCAGCGTTGAACGGGACAGACAAGAGACCCAGTACTTC. It encodes CSVERDRQETQYF. Looking up the rest from reference TRBV29-1 and TRBJ2-5 gives the full variable domain: SAVISQKPSRDICQRGTSLTIQCQVDSQVTMMFWYRQQPGQSLTLIATANQGSEATYESGFVIDKFPISRPNLTFSTLTVSNMSPEDSSIYLCSVERDRQETQYFGPGTRLLVL.

The chain joins TRBV6-1 to TRBJ2-7; D gene ambiguous. Germline V gene lookup returns CDR1 MNHNS and CDR2 SASEGT. The V gene lost 9 bases and the J gene lost 11 bases, with 20 bases spanning the gap. CDR3 length: 12 amino acids. CDR3 DNA sequence: TGTGCCAGGCTGAAATTCCCCTATATGGAGTACTTC. The encoded protein is CARLKFPYMEYF.

The chain has TRBV6-6 and TRBJ1-5; D not certain. V lost 8 bases, J lost 0 bases, and 11 bases lay in between. Germline V gene lookup returns CDR1 MNHNY and CDR2 SVGAGI (reference sequence). The CDR3 consists of 14 residues. CDR3 amino acids: CASCVKYSNQPQHF. CDR3 nucleotide sequence: TGTGCCAGCTGTGTGAAATATAGCAATCAGCCCCAGCATTTT.

The table lists this clone with a few counts. This chain joins TRBV10-3 and TRBJ1-3; possible D gene TRBD1, 6 bases. V shed 7 bases and J shed 0 bases, with 13 bases lying between them. Germline loops: CDR1 ENHRY, CDR2 SYGVKD. The CDR3 length is 15 residues. CDR3 bases: TGTGCCATCACTGTTGACAGGAACTCTGGAAACACCATATATTTT. The encoded protein is CAITVDRNSGNTIYF.

This sequence joins TRBV9 and TRBJ2-2; 7 positions agree with TRBD2. CDR1 and CDR2 from the germline V gene are SGDLS and YYNGEE. V shed 4 bases and J 4 bases; nucleotides not matched to a gene: 10. The CDR3 has 16 amino acids. CDR3 bases: TGTGCCAGCAGCTCACGGCTAGCGGAACCCACCGGGGAGCTGTTTTTT. This sequence encodes CASSSRLAEPTGELFF.

The V and J genes are TRBV7-2 and TRBJ1-2; D remains unclear. Trimming removed 3 bases from V and 11 bases from J, with 16 bases in between. The germline CDR1 and CDR2 sequences are SGHTA and FQGNSA. This CDR3 contains 13 residues. The CDR3 loop is CASSFWSRPVYTF. The CDR3 DNA reads TGTGCCAGCAGCTTCTGGAGTCGTCCTGTTTACACCTTC. Supplemented by reference TRBV7-2 and TRBJ1-2, the full variable domain reads GAGVSQSPSNKVTEKGKDVELRCDPISGHTALYWYRQSLGQGLEFLIYFQGNSAPDKSGLPSDRFSAERTGGSVSTLTIQRTQQEDSAVYLCASSFWSRPVYTFGSGTRLTVV.

This clone was counted a few times. Other DNA sequences of this sample code for an identical CDR3. The chain uses TRBV5-6 and TRBJ1-2; D ambiguous. Germline CDR1 reads SGHDT; CDR2 reads YYEEEE. This CDR3 contains 14 residues. The V and J ends lost 1 base and 2 bases respectively, with 9 bases between them. The CDR3 here is CASSLRPPNYGYTF. The CDR3 coding sequence is TGTGCCAGCAGCTTGAGACCCCCCAACTATGGCTACACCTTC.

The V and J genes are TRBV19 and TRBJ1-1; the D is unclear. Per the germline V gene, CDR1 is LNHDA and CDR2 is SQIVND (reference sequence). Trimming took off 5 bases at V and 3 bases at J, with 16 bases between the two ends. The CDR3 sequence is 15 residues long. In DNA form, the CDR3 reads TGTGCCAGTAGTCCCCAAGCACGCCGGGACACTGAAGCTTTCTTT. Its translation: CASSPQARRDTEAFF.

V gene TRBV27 combines with J gene TRBJ2-1, with 12 bases fitting TRBD1. The CDR3 totals 17 residues. With 0 bases clipped from V and 9 bases from J, the junction kept 9 bases outside the gene matches. The V gene's germline CDR1 is MNHEY and CDR2 SMNVEV (reference sequence). The CDR3 is CASSLSGGTGGWGEQFF. For the CDR3, the DNA is TGTGCCAGCAGTTTATCGGGGGGGACAGGGGGCTGGGGTGAGCAGTTCTTC.